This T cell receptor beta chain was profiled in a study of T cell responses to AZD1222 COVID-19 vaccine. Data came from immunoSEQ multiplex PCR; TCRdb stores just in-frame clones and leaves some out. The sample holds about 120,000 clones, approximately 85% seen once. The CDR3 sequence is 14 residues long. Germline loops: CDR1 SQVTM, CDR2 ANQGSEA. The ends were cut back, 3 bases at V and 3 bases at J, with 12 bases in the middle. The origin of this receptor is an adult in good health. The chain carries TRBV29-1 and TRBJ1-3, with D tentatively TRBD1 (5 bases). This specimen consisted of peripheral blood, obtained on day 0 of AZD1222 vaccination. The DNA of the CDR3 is TGCAGCGTTGATCAAGGAGGGGTTGGAAACACCATATATTTT. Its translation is CSVDQGGVGNTIYF.